Following are 2 T cell receptor beta chains from one sample sequenced in a study of T cell changes during pregnancy in multiple sclerosis. Assay used: immunoSEQ multiplex PCR; TCRdb lists only in-frame clones, some missing. The repertoire consists of more than 95,000 clones, with 85% to 95% occurring once and the leading ten covering 0.75% to 0.95%. Sample: peripheral blood, taken after pregnancy. Receptors were obtained from a female donor with multiple sclerosis, enrolled in a pregnancy study.

This rearrangement joins TRBV30 to TRBJ2-7; weak D call: TRBD2 (6 bases). Trimming pared 1 base from V and 0 bases from J, leaving 13 bases between. The CDR3 is 15 amino acids. From germline, CDR1 is GTSNPN and CDR2 SVGIG (reference sequence). The CDR3 loop is CAWSAGTSPSYEQYF. For the CDR3, the DNA is TGTGCCTGGAGTGCCGGGACTTCGCCCTCCTACGAGCAGTACTTC. Using reference TRBV30 and TRBJ2-7 for the parts outside the CDR3, the full variable domain is SQTIHQWPATLVQPVGSPLSLECTVEGTSNPNLYWYRQAAGRGLQLLFYSVGIGQISSEVPQNLSASRPQDRQFILSSKKLLLSDSGFYLCAWSAGTSPSYEQYFGPGTRLTVT.

The chain joins TRBV7-6 to TRBJ1-5, with TRBD1 as a possible D gene (6 bases). V lost 5 bases, J lost 3 bases, and 14 bases lay in between. CDR1 and CDR2 from the germline V gene are SGHVS and FNYEAQ. The CDR3 covers 15 residues. The CDR3 DNA follows: TGTGCCAGCAGCCTCCAAGGGGGTACCAATCAGCCCCAGCATTTT. Protein product: CASSLQGGTNQPQHF.